This TCR beta chain comes out of a study of cytotoxic CD8 clonotypes in ibrutinib-treated CLL. Study-wide findings and caveats: Higher clonality was seen at ibrutinib response and a return toward baseline at progression.

TCRdb's copy holds only in-frame clones and misses some; the assay was immunoSEQ multiplex PCR. The sample has 250,000 or so clones; around three quarters are singletons. The germline V gene encodes CDR1 LGHNA and CDR2 YNFKEQ. The CDR3 has 11 amino acids. Trimming shortened V by 0 bases and J by 4 bases, and 1 base separated the two germline ends. As regards this clone: What it binds is not known.

The source was PBMCs, collected after 24 months of ibrutinib treatment. The TCR originated in a human donor with chronic lymphocytic leukemia. The J gene is TRBJ2-7, the V gene TRBV4-2, with unresolved D. Here the CDR3 reads CASSQEYEQYF. In DNA form, the CDR3 reads TGTGCCAGCAGCCAAGAGTACGAGCAGTACTTC.